One T cell receptor beta chain is described in this entry. This sample was included in a study of Ad26.COV2.S vaccination and SARS-CoV-2 variants. V was shortened by 0 bases and J by 1 base, with 6 bases between the two germline ends. The CDR3 spans 14 residues. From germline, CDR1 is LNHDA and CDR2 SQIVND (reference sequence). The protocol was immunoSEQ multiplex PCR, while the TCRdb copy is restricted to in-frame clones and leaves out a portion. The sample comprises roughly 330,000 clones, roughly 88% of which are singletons, and 4.5% to 7% rests with the top ten. Treatment meaning: over 15 received Ad26.COV2.S at low or high dose, single or two shots; about 5 received placebo; per-sample allocation not given. Specimens were obtained on day 63 following the first vaccine or placebo injection.

The source material was peripheral blood, sampled in a trial of Ad26.COV2.S vaccine versus placebo. The TCR was taken from a person between 18 and 59 years old who received the Ad26.COV2.S COVID-19 vaccine or a placebo. The V and J genes are TRBV19 and TRBJ1-1, with D hard to call. The CDR3 loop is CASSIERKNTEAFF. The DNA of the CDR3 is TGTGCCAGTAGTATAGAGCGAAAGAACACTGAAGCTTTCTTT.